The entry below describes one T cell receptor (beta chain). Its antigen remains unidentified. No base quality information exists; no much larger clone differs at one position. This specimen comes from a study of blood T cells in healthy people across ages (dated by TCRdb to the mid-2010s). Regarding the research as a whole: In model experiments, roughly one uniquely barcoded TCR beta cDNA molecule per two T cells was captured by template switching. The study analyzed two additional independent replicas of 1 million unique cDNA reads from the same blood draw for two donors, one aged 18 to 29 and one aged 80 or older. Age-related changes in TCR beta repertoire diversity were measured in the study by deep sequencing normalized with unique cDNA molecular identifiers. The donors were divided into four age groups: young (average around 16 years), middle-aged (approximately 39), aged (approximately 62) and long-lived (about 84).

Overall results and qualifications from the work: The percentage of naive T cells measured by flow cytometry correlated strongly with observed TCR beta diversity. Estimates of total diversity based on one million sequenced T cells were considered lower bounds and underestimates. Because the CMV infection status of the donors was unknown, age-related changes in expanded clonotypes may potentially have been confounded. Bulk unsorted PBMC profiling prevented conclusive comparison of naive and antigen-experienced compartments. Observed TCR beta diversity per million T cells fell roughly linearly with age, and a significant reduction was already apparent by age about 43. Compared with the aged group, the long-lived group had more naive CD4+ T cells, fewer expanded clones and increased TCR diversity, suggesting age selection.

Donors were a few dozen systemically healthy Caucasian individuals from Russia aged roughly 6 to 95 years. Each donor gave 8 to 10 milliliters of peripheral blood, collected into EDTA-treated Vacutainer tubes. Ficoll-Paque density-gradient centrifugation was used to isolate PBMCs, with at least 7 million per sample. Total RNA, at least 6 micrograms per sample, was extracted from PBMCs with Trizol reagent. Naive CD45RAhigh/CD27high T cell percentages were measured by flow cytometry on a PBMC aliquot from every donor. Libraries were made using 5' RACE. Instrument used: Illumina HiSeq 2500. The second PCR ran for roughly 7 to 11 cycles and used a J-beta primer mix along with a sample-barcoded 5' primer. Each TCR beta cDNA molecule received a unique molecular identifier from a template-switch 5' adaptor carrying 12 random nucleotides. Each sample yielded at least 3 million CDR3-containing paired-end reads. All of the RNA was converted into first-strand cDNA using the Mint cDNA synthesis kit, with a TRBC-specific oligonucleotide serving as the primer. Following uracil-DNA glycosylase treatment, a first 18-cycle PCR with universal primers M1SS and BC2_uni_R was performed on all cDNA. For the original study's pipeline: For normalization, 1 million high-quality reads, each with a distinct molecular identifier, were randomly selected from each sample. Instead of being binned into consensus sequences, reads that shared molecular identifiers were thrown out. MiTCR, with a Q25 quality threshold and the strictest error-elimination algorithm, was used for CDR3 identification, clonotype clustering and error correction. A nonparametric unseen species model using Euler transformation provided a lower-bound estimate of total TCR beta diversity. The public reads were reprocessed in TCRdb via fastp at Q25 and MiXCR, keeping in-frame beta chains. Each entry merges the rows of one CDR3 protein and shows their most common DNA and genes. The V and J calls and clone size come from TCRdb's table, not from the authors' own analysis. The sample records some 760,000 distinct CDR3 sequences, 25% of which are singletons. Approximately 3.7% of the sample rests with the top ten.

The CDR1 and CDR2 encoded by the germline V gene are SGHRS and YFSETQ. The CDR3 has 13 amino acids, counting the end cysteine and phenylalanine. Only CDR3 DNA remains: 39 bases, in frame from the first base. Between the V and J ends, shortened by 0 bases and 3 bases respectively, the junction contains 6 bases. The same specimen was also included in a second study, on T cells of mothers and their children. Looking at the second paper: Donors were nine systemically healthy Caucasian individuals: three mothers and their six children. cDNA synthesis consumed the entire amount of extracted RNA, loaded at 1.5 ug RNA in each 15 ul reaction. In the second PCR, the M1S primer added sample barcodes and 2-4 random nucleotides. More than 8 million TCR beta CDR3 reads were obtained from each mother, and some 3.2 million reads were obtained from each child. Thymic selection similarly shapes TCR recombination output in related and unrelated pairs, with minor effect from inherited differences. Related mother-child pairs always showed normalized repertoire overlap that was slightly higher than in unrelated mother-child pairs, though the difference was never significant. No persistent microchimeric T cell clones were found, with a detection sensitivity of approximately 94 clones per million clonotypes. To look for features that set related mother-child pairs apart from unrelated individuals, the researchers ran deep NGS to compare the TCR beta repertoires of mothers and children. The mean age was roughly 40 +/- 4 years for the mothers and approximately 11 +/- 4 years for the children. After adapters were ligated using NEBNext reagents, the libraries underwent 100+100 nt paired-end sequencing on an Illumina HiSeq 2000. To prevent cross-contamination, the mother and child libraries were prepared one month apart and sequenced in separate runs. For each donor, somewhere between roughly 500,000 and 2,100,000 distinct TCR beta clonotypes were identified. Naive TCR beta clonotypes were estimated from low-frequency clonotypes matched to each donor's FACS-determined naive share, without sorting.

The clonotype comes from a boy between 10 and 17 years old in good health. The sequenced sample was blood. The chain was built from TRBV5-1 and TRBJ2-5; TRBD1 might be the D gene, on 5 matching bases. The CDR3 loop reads CASSLATEETQYF. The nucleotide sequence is TGCGCCAGCAGCTTGGCGACAGAAGAGACCCAGTACTTC.